What follows describes a single T cell receptor (beta chain). These data belong to a study of blood T cell repertoires in COVID-19. Libraries were prepared by immunoSEQ multiplex PCR; TCRdb keeps only in-frame clonotypes and omits some of them. The table has under 250,000 clones, approximately 90% seen once. Germline trimming cut 10 bases from V and 5 bases from J; bases unmatched to any gene: 17. The CDR3 is 16 residues long. Germline V gene lookup returns CDR1 MNHNY and CDR2 SVGAGI (reference sequence). The chain combines TRBV6-6 with TRBJ2-7; 10 bases agree with TRBD1. Source material: PBMCs or T cells enriched from blood (not recorded which). The receptor was isolated from a woman younger than 45 with acute COVID-19. CDR3 sequence reads: CATYTYRDRGFDEQYF. The DNA of the CDR3 is TGTGCCACCTACACATACCGGGACAGGGGTTTCGACGAGCAGTACTTC.